This T cell receptor beta chain was observed in a study of cytomegalovirus exposure and HLA in healthy donors. Study-wide results and limits: Among TCR beta chains, those listed as cytomegalovirus-associated numbered fewer than 200. CMV antigen specificity was confirmed in vitro for three CMV-associated chains.

This clone appeared a few times. The antigen is unknown. The CDR3 extends over 14 amino acids. Germline V lookup: CDR1 MNHEY, CDR2 SVGAGI. V was clipped by 0 bases and J by 2 bases, with 7 bases between them. The PCR ran on 60 Vbeta and 13 Jbeta primers. Libraries were prepared by immunoSEQ multiplex PCR; TCRdb keeps only in-frame clonotypes and omits some of them. The sample holds roughly 120,000 clones, 70% to 80% seen once. This sequence originates from a woman between 35 and 50 years old in good health and CMV-seropositive. The sample consisted of PBMCs. The rearrangement links TRBV6-5 to TRBJ1-2, with D uncertain. The CDR3 region has the DNA TGTGCCAGCAGTTACTCGAACAGAAACTATGGCTACACCTTC. Its translation is CASSYSNRNYGYTF.